This TCR beta chain was sequenced in a study of blood T cell repertoires in COVID-19. Across the whole study: Samples came from the United States, Italy and Spain, spanning acute and convalescent COVID-19. Nucleic acid was either cDNA or gDNA, and it came from T cells, B-cell-depleted T cells, or PBMCs.

Authors' data handling: Reference gene primer amplification yielded estimated nucleated cell counts. Clones were read by immunoSEQ multiplex PCR, and TCRdb kept only the in-frame ones, dropping some. For V, J and clone size, that table is used; D and trimming come from the DNA. The sample includes more than 400,000 clones, over 75% of them seen just once. The germline V gene encodes CDR1 SGHVS and CDR2 FQNEAQ. The CDR3 runs 14 residues. V dropped 4 bases and J dropped 1 base, with 8 bases sitting between them. The clonotype comes from a human donor in a cohort sampled during active COVID-19. The rearrangement uses TRBV7-8 and TRBJ2-1; weak D call: TRBD2 (6 bases). Source material: peripheral blood. CDR3 nucleotides: TGTGCCAGCAGCTCCAGCGGGTCCTACAATGAGCAGTTCTTC. Translated, it gives CASSSSGSYNEQFF.